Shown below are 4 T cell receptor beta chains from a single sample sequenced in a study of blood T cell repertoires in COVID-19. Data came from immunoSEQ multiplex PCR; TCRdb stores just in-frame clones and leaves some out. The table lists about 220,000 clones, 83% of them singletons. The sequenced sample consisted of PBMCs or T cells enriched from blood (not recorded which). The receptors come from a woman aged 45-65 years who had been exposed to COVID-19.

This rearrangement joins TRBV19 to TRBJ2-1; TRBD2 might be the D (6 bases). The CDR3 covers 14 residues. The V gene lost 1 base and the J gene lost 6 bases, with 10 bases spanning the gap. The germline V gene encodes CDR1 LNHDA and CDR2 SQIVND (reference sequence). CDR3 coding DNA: TGTGCCAGTAGTATAGGCCTACTAGCCAATGAGCAGTTCTTC. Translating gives CASSIGLLANEQFF.

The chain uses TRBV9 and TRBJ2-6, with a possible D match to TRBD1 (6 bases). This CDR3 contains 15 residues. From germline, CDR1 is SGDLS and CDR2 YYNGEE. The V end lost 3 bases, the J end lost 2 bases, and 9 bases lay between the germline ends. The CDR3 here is CASSAQGPGANVLTF. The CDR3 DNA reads TGTGCCAGCAGCGCCCAGGGGCCTGGGGCCAACGTCCTGACTTTC.

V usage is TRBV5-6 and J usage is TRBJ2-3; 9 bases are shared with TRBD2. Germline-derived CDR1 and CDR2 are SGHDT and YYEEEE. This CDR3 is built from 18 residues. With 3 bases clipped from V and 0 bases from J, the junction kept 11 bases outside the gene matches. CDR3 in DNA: TGTGCCAGCAGCTCCCTAGCGGGGCGCACTATAAGCACAGATACGCAGTATTTT. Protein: CASSSLAGRTISTDTQYF.

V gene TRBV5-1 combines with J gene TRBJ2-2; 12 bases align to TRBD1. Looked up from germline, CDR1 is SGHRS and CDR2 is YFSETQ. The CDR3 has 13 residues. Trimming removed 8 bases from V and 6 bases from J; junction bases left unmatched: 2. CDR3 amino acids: CARGQGAAGELFF. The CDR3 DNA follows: TGCGCCAGGGGACAGGGGGCCGCCGGGGAGCTGTTTTTT. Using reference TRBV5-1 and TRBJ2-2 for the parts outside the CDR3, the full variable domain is KAGVTQTPRYLIKTRGQQVTLSCSPISGHRSVSWYQQTPGQGLQFLFEYFSETQRNKGNFPGRFSGRQFSNSRSEMNVSTLELGDSALYLCARGQGAAGELFFGEGSRLTVL.